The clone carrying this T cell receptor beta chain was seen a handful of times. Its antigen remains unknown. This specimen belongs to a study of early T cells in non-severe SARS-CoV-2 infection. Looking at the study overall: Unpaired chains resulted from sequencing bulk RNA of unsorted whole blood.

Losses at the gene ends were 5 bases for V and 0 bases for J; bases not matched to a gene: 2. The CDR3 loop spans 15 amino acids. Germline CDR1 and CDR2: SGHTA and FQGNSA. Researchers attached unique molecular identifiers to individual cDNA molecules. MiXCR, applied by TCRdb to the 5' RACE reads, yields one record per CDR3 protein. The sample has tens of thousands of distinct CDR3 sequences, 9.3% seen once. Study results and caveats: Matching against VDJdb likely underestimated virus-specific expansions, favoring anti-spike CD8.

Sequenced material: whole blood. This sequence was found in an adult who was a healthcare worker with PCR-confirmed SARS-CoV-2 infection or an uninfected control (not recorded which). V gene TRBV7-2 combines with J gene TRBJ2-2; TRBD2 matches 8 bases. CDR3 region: CASSGSGANTGELFF. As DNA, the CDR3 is TGTGCCAGCAGCGGTAGCGGGGCGAACACCGGGGAGCTGTTTTTT.